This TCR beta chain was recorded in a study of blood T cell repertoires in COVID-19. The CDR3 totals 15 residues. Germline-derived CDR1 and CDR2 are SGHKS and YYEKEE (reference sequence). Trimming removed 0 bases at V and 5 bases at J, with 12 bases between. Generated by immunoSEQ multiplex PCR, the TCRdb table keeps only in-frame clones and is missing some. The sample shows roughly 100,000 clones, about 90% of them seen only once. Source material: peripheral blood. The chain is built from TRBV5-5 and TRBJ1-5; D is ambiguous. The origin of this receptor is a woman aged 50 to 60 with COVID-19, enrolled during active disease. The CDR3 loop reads CASSLGRFPYQPQHF. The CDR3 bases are TGTGCCAGCAGCTTGGGCAGGTTTCCCTATCAGCCCCAGCATTTT.